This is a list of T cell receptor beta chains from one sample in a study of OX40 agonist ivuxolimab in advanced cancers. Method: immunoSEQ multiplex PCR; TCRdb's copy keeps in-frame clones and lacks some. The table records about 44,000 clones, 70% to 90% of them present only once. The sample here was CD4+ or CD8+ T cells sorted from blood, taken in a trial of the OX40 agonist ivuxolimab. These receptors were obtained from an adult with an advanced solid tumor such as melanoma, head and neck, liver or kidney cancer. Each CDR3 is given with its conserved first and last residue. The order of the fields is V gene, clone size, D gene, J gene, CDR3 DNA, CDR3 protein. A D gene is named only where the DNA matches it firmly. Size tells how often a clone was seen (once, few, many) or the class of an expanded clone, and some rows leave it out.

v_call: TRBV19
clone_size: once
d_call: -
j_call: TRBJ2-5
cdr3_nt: TGTGCCAGTAGTATAGGGACAGTACCGACTCAAGAGACCCAGTACTTC
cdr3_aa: CASSIGTVPTQETQYF

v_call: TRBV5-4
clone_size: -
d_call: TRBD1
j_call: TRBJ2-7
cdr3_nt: TGTGCCAGCAGCTTCACGGACAGGGTCGGCGAGCAGTACTTC
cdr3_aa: CASSFTDRVGEQYF

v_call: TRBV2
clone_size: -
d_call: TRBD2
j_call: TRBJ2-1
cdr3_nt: TGTGCCAGCAGTGAACTAGCGGGAGTGGGTGAGCAGTTCTTC
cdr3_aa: CASSELAGVGEQFF

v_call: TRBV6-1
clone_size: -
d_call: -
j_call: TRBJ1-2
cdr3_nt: TGTGCCAGCAGCGTACAGGGTCGCGACTATGGCTACACCTTC
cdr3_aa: CASSVQGRDYGYTF

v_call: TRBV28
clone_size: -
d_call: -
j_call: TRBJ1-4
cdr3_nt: TGTGCCAGCAGCACCACCACCGAGCGTTCTAATGAAAAACTGTTTTTT
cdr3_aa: CASSTTTERSNEKLFF

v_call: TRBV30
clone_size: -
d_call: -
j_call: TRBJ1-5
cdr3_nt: TGTGCCTGGAGCTCCTCCTCGGGGAGGGGTCAGCCCCAGCATTTT
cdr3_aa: CAWSSSSGRGQPQHF

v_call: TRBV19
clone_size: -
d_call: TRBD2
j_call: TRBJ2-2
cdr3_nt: TGTGCCAGTAGTAAGGGACTAGCGACCGGGGAGCTGTTTTTT
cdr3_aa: CASSKGLATGELFF

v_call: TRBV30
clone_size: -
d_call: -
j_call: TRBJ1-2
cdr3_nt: TGTGCCCACCGAAGGCCTTTAGCTTCTGGCTACACCTTC
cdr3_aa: CAHRRPLASGYTF

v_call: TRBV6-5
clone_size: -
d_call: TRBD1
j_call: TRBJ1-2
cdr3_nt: TGTGCCAGCAGTTACCAAGGACAGGGAATGGGGGGCTACACCTTC
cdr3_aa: CASSYQGQGMGGYTF

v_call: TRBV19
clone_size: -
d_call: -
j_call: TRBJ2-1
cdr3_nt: TGTGCCAGTAGTATAGAAGGGCTCGGCTTACATGAGCAGTTCTTC
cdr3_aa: CASSIEGLGLHEQFF

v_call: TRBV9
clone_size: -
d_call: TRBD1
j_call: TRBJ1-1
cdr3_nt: TGTGCCAGCAGCCTTACGGGTGACAGGGGCCTTAGGACTGAAGCTTTCTTT
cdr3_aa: CASSLTGDRGLRTEAFF

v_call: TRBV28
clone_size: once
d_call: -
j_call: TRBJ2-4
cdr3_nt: TGTGCCAGCAGTTTATTTTTGGACCCAAAAGCCAAAAACATTCAGTACTTC
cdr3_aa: CASSLFLDPKAKNIQYF

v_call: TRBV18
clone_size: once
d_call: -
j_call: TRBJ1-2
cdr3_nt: TGTGCCAGCTCACCCGAATTTGGACAGTATGGCTACACCTTC
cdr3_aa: CASSPEFGQYGYTF

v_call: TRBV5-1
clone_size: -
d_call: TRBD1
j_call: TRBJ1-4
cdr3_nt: TGCGCCAGCAGCGACGACAGGGGGGATCGTGAAAAACTGTTTTTT
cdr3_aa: CASSDDRGDREKLFF

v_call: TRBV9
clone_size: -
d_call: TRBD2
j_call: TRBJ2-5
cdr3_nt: TGTGCCAGCAGCGTAGCTAGCGGAGAGACCCAGTACTTC
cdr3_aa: CASSVASGETQYF

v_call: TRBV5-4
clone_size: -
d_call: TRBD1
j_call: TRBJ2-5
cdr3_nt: TGTGCCAGCAGCCGCTTACTGACAGGGAAAGAGACCCAGTACTTC
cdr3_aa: CASSRLLTGKETQYF

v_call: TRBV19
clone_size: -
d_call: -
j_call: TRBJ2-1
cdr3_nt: TGTGCCAGCCACCCGTTCAACGGGGGAGCCCACAATGAGCAGTTCTTC
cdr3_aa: CASHPFNGGAHNEQFF

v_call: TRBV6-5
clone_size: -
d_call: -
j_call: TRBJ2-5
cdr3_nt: TGTGCCAGCAGTTACTCGAATTACCAAGAGACCCAGTACTTC
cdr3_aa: CASSYSNYQETQYF

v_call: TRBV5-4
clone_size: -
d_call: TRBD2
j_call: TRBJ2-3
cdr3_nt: TGTGCCAGCAGCTGGGCGGGAGTCAGCACAGATACGCAGTATTTT
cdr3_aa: CASSWAGVSTDTQYF

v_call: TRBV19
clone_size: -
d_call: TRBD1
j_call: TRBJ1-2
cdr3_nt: TGTGCCAGTAGAGGAACAGGGGCCTCCTGGGGCTACACCTTC
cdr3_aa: CASRGTGASWGYTF

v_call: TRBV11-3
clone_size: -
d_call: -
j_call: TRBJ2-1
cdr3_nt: TGTGCCAGCAGCTTAGATGGCGGGATGGGGCAGAATGAGCAGTTCTTC
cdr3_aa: CASSLDGGMGQNEQFF

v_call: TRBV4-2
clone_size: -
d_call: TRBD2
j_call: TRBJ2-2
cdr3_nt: TGTGCCAGCAGCCAAGATGGGCTAGCGGGGGCCCTCCCCGGGGAGCTGTTTTTT
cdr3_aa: CASSQDGLAGALPGELFF

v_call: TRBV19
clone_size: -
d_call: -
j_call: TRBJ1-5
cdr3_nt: TGTGCCAGTAGGGATGACAGTAGTAGTCAGCCCCAGCATTTT
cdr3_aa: CASRDDSSSQPQHF

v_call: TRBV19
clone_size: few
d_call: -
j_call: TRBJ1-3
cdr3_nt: TGTGCCAGTAGTATATCAGGCGGAAACACCATATATTTT
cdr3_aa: CASSISGGNTIYF

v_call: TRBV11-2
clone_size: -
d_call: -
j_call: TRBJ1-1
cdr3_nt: TGTGCCAGCAGCTCCTTCGCCGTTTACGACAGGTTGAACACTGAAGCTTTCTTT
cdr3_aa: CASSSFAVYDRLNTEAFF

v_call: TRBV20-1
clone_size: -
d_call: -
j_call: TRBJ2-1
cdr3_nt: TGCAGTGCTAGTTCTGGACCAGAGCAGTTCTTC
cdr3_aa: CSASSGPEQFF

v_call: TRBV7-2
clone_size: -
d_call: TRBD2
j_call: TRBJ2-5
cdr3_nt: TGTGCCAGCAGCCTCGTAGGGGGACTAGGTACGGAGACCCAGTACTTC
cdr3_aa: CASSLVGGLGTETQYF

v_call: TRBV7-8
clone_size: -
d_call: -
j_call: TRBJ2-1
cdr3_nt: TGTGCCAGCAGCCCGGGGCCTTTTCTTCGGGATGAGCAGTTCTTC
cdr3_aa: CASSPGPFLRDEQFF

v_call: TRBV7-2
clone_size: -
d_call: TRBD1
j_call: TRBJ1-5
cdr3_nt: TGTGCCAGCAGCTTAGACGGGACAGGTTATCAGCCCCAGCATTTT
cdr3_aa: CASSLDGTGYQPQHF

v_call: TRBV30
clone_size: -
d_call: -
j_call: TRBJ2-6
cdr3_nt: TGTGCCTGGAGTGTGATAAGTCCCTCTGGGGCCAACGTCCTGACTTTC
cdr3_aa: CAWSVISPSGANVLTF

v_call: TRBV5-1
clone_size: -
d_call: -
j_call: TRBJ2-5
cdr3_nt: TGCGCCAGCAGTCGAGACAGGCCTCGGCAGACCCAGTACTTC
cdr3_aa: CASSRDRPRQTQYF

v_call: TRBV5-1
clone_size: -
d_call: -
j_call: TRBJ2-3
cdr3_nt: TGCGCCAGCAGCTTGGGTGGGCAAGATACGCAGTATTTT
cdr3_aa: CASSLGGQDTQYF

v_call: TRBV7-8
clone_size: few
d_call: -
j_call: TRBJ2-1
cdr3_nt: TGTGCCAGCAGCTTAGCGGGGGGTAAAAATGAGCAGTTCTTC
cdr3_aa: CASSLAGGKNEQFF

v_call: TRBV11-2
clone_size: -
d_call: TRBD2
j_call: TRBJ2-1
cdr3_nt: TGTGCCAGCAGCCTTAAAGTAGCGGGGGGGCCGGACAATGAGCAGTTCTTC
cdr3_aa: CASSLKVAGGPDNEQFF

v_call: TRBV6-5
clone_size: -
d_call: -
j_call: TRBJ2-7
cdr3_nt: TGTGCCAGCAGTTTATGGGGTATCCCTTACGAGCAGTACTTC
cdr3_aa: CASSLWGIPYEQYF